The rows below give T cell receptor beta chains drawn from one sample of a study of shared clonotypes between healthy human individuals. TCRdb keeps only in-frame clones here, not all; method: immunoSEQ multiplex PCR. The sample has some 500,000 clones, 90% to 96% seen once. Source material: naive CD4+ T cells sorted from blood. Receptors originate from a woman aged 25-40 years in good health. The CDR3 runs from the conserved cysteine through the conserved F or W. Fields, in order: J gene, D gene, V gene, CDR3 DNA, CDR3 protein. The D gene is left open where the match is weak.

>TRBJ2-3|TRBD1|TRBV18
TGTGCCAGCTCATCCGGGACAGGGAACACAGATACGCAGTATTTT
CASSSGTGNTDTQYF
>TRBJ2-2|TRBD1|TRBV5-4
TGTGCCAGCAGCTCCCAACAGGGGGCCACCGGGGAGCTGTTTTTT
CASSSQQGATGELFF
>TRBJ2-3|TRBD1|TRBV2
TGTGCCAGCAGTGACGGACAGGGCCGCACAGATACGCAGTATTTT
CASSDGQGRTDTQYF
>TRBJ1-1|NA|TRBV6-1
TGTGCCAGCAGCTGGGGGTCGGACACTGAAGCTTTCTTT
CASSWGSDTEAFF
>TRBJ1-4|NA|TRBV15
TGTGCCACCAGCACCCGAGCAACTAATGAAAAACTGTTTTTT
CATSTRATNEKLFF
>TRBJ2-7|NA|TRBV19
TGTGCCAGTAGTATAGCGGTCCTGGCCTACGAGCAGTACTTC
CASSIAVLAYEQYF
>TRBJ2-7|TRBD2|TRBV30
TGTGCCGGCATTTCGCGGGAGTTTGTGCAGTACTTC
CAGISREFVQYF
>TRBJ2-3|NA|TRBV7-1
TGTGCCAGCAGCTCCCGTGGGGGGACCACAGATACGCAGTATTTT
CASSSRGGTTDTQYF
>TRBJ2-7|NA|TRBV7-2
TGTGCCAGCAGCTATAGACCCCGTTCGGGGTTCCACGAGCAGTACTTC
CASSYRPRSGFHEQYF
>TRBJ2-7|NA|TRBV5-5
TGTGCCAGCAGCTCGTTAAGAGACAGGTTGAGGAGGGAGCAGTACTTC
CASSSLRDRLRREQYF